This TCR beta chain was profiled in a study of T-cell reconstitution after alpha-beta-depleted transplantation in children. Study-wide results and caveats: Reportedly, only several hundred clones from non-depleted graft cells drove alpha-beta T-cell counts at about two months. The main origin of T-cell counts and diversity one year after transplant was newly produced T cells.

Using unique molecular identifiers, the investigators prepared the TCRbeta library. TCRdb re-called the PCR reads through MiXCR, storing one row per CDR3 protein. This sample yields fewer than 700,000 distinct CDR3 sequences, of which 10% to 15% are seen a single time; around 2.2% belongs to the top ten. Notes on this clonotype: Its target is not known.

Germline lookup yields CDR1 MNHEY and CDR2 SVGEGT. V lost 4 bases, J lost 1 base, and 11 bases stayed unmatched. The CDR3 sequence is 17 residues long. The sequencing used PBMCs, mostly from graft donor cells, collected 360 days after TCRalphabeta/CD19-depleted stem cell transplant. This sequence joins TRBV6-2 or TRBV6-3 and TRBJ2-5; 8 bases line up with TRBD2. This clonotype was obtained from a male patient aged 10 to 17 who had a stem cell transplant for acute myeloid leukemia, so the T cells may come from the graft donor. The CDR3 sequence is CASSFVLAETGQETQYF. As DNA, the CDR3 is TGTGCCAGCAGTTTCGTACTAGCGGAGACGGGCCAAGAGACCCAGTACTTC.